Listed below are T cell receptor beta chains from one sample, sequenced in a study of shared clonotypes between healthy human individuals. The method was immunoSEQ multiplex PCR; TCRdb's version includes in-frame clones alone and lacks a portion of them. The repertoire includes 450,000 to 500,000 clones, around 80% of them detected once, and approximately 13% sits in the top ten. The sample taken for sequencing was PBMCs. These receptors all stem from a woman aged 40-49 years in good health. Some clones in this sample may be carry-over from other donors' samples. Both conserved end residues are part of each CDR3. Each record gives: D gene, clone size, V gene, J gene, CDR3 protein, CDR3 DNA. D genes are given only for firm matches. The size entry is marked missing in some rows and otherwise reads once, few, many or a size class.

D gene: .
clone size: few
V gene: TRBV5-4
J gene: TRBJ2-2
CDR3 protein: CASSRPTGGELFF
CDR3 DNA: TGCGCCAGCAGCCGGCCTACTGGCGGGGAGCTGTTTTTT

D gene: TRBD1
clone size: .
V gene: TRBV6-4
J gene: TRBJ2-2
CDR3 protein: CASSPGGSNTGELFF
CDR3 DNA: TGTGCCAGCAGTCCAGGGGGCTCGAACACCGGGGAGCTGTTTTTT

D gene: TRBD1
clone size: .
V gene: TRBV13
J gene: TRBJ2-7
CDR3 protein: CASSSSHRGLEQYF
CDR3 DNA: TGTGCCAGCAGCTCGTCTCACAGGGGGCTCGAGCAGTACTTC

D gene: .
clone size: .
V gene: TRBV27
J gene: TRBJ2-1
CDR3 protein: CASTLKQGGSPIYNEQFF
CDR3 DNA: TGTGCCAGCACCCTCAAGCAGGGGGGGTCCCCCATCTACAATGAGCAGTTCTTC

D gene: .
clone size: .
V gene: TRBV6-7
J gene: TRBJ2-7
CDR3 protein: CASSHWRPPCEQYF
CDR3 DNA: TGTGCCAGCTCCCATTGGAGGCCCCCCTGCGAGCAGTACTTC

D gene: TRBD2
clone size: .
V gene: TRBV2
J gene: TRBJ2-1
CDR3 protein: CASSEEGTSGSNEQFF
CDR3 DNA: TGTGCCAGCAGTGAAGAGGGGACTAGCGGGAGTAATGAGCAGTTCTTC

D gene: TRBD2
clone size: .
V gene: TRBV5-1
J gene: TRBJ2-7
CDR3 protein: CASSQPATTSGRSYEQYF
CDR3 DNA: TGCGCCAGCAGCCAACCCGCTACCACTAGCGGGCGCTCCTACGAGCAGTACTTC

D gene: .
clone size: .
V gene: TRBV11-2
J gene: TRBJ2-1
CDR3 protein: CASSRRDNEQFF
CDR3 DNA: TGTGCCAGCAGCAGAAGAGACAATGAGCAGTTCTTC

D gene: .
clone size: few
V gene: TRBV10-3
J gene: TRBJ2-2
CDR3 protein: CAISESADTGELFF
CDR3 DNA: TGTGCCATCAGTGAGTCTGCCGACACCGGGGAGCTGTTTTTT

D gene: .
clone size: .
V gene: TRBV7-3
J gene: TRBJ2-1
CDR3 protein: CASSLSGGSSYNEQFF
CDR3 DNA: TGTGCCAGCAGCCTAAGTGGGGGGAGCTCCTACAATGAGCAGTTCTTC

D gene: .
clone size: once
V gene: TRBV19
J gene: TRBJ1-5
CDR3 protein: CASTSTGNQPQHF
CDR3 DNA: TGTGCCAGTACCTCGACAGGCAATCAGCCCCAGCATTTT

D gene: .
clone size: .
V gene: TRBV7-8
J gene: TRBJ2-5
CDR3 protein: CASSLVGQETQYF
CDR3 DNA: TGTGCCAGCAGCTTAGTCGGACAAGAGACCCAGTACTTC

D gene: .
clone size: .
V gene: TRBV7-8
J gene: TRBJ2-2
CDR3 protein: CASSWTRVTGELFF
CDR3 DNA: TGTGCCAGCAGCTGGACCCGAGTTACCGGGGAGCTGTTTTTT

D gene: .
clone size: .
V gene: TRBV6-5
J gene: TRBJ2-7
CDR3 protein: CASSQGPSYEQYF
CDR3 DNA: TGTGCCAGCAGTCAAGGCCCCTCCTACGAGCAGTACTTC

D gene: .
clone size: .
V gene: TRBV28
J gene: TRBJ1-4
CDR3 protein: CASSFTGTQTNEKLFF
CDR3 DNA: TGTGCCAGCAGTTTCACCGGGACACAAACTAATGAAAAACTGTTTTTT

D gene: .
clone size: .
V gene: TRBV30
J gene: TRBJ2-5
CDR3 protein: CAWSRGRGEETQYF
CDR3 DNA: TGTGCCTGGAGCCGGGGCCGAGGGGAAGAGACCCAGTACTTC

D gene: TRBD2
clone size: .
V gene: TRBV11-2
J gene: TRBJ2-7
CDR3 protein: CASSLGLAGGYEQYF
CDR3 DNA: TGTGCCAGCAGCTTAGGGCTAGCGGGAGGATACGAGCAGTACTTC

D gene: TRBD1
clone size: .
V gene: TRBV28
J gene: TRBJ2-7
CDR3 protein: CASSLGQDPDEQYF
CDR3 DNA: TGTGCCAGCAGTCTCGGACAGGATCCGGACGAGCAGTACTTC

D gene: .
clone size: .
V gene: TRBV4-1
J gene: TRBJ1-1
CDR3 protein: CASSQAGRSEAFF
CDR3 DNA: TGCGCCAGCAGCCAAGCGGGACGGAGCGAAGCTTTCTTT

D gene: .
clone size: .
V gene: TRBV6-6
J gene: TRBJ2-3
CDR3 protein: CASRRTDTQYF
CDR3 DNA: TGTGCCAGCAGAAGGACAGATACGCAGTATTTT

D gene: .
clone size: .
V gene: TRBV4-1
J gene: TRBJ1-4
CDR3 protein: CASSQESRKLFF
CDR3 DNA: TGCGCCAGCAGCCAAGAATCTCGAAAACTGTTTTTT

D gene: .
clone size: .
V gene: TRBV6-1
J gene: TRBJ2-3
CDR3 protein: CASKGRTSGTDTQYF
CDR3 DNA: TGTGCCAGCAAAGGGCGGACCTCGGGCACAGATACGCAGTATTTT

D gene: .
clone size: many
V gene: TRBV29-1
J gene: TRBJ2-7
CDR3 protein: CSVLVTPYEQYF
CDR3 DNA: TGCAGCGTACTAGTAACCCCGTACGAGCAGTACTTC

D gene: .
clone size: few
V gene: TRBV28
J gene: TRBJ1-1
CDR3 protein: CASSLEDMNTEAFF
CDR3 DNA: TGTGCCAGCAGTTTAGAGGACATGAACACTGAAGCTTTCTTT

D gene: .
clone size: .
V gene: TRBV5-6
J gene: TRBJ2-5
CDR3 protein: CASSSPGRQETQYF
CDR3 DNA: TGTGCCAGCAGTTCCCCGGGACGCCAAGAGACCCAGTACTTC

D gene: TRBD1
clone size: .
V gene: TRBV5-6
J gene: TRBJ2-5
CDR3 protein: CASSLRRGRQETQYF
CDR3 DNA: TGTGCCAGCAGCTTGCGCAGGGGGCGGCAAGAGACCCAGTACTTC

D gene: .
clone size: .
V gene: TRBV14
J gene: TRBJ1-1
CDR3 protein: CASSQDGFSGAFF
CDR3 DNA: TGTGCCAGCAGCCAAGACGGATTCTCTGGAGCTTTCTTT

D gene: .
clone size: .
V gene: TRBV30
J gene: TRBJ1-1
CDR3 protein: CAWSVGPRFTEAFF
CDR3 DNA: TGTGCCTGGAGTGTAGGTCCCAGATTTACTGAAGCTTTCTTT

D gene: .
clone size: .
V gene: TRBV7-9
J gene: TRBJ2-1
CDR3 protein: CASSPAENEQFF
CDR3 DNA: TGTGCCAGCAGCCCAGCAGAGAATGAGCAGTTCTTC

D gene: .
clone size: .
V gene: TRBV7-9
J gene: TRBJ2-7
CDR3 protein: CASSLGDLRGEQYF
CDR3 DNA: TGTGCCAGCAGCTTAGGGGACCTGAGGGGCGAGCAGTACTTC

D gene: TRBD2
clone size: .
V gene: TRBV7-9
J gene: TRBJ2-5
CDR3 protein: CASSPREAERGTQYF
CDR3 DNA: TGTGCCAGCAGCCCTCGGGAGGCGGAACGGGGGACCCAGTACTTC

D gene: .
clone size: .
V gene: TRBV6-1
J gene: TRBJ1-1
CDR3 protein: CASRLGLNFEAFF
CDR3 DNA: TGTGCCAGCAGATTGGGACTTAACTTTGAAGCTTTCTTT

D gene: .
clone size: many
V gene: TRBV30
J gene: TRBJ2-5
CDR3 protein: CAWSRGQTGYQETQYF
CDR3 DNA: TGTGCCTGGAGCCGAGGACAGACTGGCTACCAAGAGACCCAGTACTTC

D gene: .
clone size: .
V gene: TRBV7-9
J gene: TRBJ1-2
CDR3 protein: CASSLGGGANYGYTF
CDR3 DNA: TGTGCCAGCAGCTTAGGTGGGGGAGCTAACTATGGCTACACCTTC

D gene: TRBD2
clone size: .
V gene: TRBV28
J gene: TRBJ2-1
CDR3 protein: CASSNRLRGGADEQFF
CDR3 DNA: TGTGCCAGCAGCAACCGATTGCGGGGGGGGGCCGATGAGCAGTTCTTC

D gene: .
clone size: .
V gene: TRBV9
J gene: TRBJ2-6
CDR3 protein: CASSPSAGGSGANVLTF
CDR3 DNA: TGTGCCAGCAGCCCCTCGGCCGGCGGGTCCGGGGCCAACGTCCTGACTTTC

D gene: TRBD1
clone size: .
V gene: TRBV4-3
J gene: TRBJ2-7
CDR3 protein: CASSQAQGAVYEQYF
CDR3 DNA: TGCGCCAGCAGCCAAGCCCAGGGGGCAGTTTACGAGCAGTACTTC

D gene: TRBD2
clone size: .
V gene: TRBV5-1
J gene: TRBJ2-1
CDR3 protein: CASSLSSGRALFF
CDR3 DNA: TGCGCCAGCAGCTTATCGAGCGGGAGGGCCCTGTTCTTC

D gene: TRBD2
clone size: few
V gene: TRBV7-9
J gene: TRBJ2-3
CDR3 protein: CASSLLTSVYDTQYF
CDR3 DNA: TGTGCCAGCAGCCTCCTGACTAGCGTCTATGATACGCAGTATTTT

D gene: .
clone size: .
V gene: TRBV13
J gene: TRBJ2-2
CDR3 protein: CASSFRAVSRGTGELFF
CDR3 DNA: TGTGCCAGCAGCTTCCGTGCCGTATCGCGAGGCACCGGGGAGCTGTTTTTT

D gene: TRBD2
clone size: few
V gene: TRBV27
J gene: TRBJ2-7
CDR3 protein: CASSSIAGSSYEQYF
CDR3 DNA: TGTGCCAGCAGTTCAATAGCGGGAAGCTCCTACGAGCAGTACTTC

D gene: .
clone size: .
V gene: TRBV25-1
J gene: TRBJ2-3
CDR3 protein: CASSGNTDTQYF
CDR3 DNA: TGTGCCAGCAGTGGGAACACAGATACGCAGTATTTT

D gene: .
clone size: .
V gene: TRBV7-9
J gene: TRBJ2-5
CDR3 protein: CASSPRGQGPVYQETQYF
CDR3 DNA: TGTGCCAGCAGCCCCCGTGGTCAGGGGCCGGTGTACCAAGAGACCCAGTACTTC

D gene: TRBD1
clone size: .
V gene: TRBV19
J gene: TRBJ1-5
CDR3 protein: CASTGTGVLYSNQPQHF
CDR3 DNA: TGTGCCAGTACGGGGACAGGGGTCCTCTATAGCAATCAGCCCCAGCATTTT

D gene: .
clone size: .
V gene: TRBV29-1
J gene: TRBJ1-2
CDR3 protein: CSAKIRDTANYGYTF
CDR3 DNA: TGCAGCGCCAAGATCCGGGACACCGCTAACTATGGCTACACCTTC

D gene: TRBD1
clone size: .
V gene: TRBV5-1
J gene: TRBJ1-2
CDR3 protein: CASSWGQGPSYGYTF
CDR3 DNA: TGCGCCAGCAGCTGGGGACAGGGGCCCTCCTATGGCTACACCTTC

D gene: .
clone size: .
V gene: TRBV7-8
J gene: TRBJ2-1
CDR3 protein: CASSFEYSNEQFF
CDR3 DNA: TGTGCCAGCAGCTTTGAGTATAGTAATGAGCAGTTCTTC

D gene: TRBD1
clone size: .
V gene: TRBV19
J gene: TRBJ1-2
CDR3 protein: CASQPGQGAYGYTF
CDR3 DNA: TGTGCCAGCCAGCCGGGACAGGGGGCTTATGGCTACACCTTC

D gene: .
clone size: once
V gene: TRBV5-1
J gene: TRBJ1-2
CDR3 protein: CASSPDPTVGGGYTF
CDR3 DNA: TGCGCCAGCAGCCCAGACCCTACGGTAGGCGGTGGCTACACCTTC

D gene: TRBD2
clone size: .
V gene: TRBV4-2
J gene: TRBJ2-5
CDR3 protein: CASSQDNSGRGQETQYF
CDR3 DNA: TGTGCCAGCAGCCAAGATAATAGCGGGAGAGGTCAAGAGACCCAGTACTTC

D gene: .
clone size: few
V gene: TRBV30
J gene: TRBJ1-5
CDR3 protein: CAWSDPRRGSGNQPQHF
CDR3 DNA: TGTGCCTGGAGTGACCCCCGTAGGGGAAGTGGCAATCAGCCCCAGCATTTT

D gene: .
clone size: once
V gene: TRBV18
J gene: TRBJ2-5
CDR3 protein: CASSLDYRQSETQYF
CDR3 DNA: TGTGCCAGCTCACTAGACTACAGGCAGTCGGAGACCCAGTACTTC

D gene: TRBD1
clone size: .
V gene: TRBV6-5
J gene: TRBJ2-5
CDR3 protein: CASSRDREETQYF
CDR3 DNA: TGTGCCAGCAGCCGGGACAGAGAAGAGACCCAGTACTTC

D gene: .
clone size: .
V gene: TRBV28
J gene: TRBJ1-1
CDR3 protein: CASRPGRPNTEAFF
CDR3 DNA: TGTGCCAGCAGACCAGGGAGGCCGAACACTGAAGCTTTCTTT

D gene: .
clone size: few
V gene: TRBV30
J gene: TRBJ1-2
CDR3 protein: CAWSRGANYGYTF
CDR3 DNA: TGTGCCTGGAGTAGAGGAGCTAACTATGGCTACACCTTC

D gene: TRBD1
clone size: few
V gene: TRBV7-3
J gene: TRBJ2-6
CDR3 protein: CASSLRDRGSGANVLTF
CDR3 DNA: TGTGCCAGCAGCTTAAGGGACAGGGGCTCTGGGGCCAACGTCCTGACTTTC

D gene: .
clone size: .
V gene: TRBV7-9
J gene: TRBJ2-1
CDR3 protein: CASTPRVGEQFF
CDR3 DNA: TGTGCCAGCACGCCCCGGGTTGGTGAGCAGTTCTTC

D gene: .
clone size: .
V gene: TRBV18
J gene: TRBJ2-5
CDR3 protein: CASSMTVQETQYF
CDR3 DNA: TGTGCCAGCTCCATGACAGTTCAAGAGACCCAGTACTTC

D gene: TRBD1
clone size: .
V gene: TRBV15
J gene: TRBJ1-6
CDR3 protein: CATSRAGGSHHF
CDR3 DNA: TGTGCCACCAGCAGAGCAGGGGGCAGCCACCACTTT

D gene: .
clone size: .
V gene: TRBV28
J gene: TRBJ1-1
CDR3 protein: CASSLEGALVSEAFF
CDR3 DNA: TGTGCCAGCAGTTTAGAGGGCGCTTTGGTATCTGAAGCTTTCTTT